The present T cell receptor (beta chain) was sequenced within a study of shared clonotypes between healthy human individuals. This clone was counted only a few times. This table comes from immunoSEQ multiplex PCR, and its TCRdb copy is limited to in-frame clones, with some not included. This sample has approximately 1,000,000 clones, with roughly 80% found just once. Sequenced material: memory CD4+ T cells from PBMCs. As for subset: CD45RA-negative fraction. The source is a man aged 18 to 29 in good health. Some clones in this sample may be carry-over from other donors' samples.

CDR3 bases: TGTGCCAGCAGCCACCCGGGACAGGGGCACGAGCAGTACTTC. Residues: CASSHPGQGHEQYF. The chain recombines TRBV5-4 with TRBJ2-7; TRBD1 matches 10 bases. Losses at the gene ends were 4 bases for V and 5 bases for J; bases not matched to a gene: 6. Per the germline V gene, CDR1 is SGHNT and CDR2 is YYREEE (reference sequence). The CDR3 contains 14 residues.